This record covers a single TCR beta chain. Its antigen remains unidentified. Germline V lookup: CDR1 MDHEN, CDR2 SYDVKM. This CDR3 is built from 12 residues. Trimming cost V 3 bases and J 8 bases, with 10 bases left between them. This specimen comes from a study of regulatory T cells in long-lasting Graves disease. Points from the study as a whole: TRBV28, TRBJ1-2 and TRBJ2-5 emerged as the favored segments in persistent disease.

HTBI primers from iRepertoire and Arm-PCR of CDR3 regions yielded the TCR beta libraries. TCRdb called the multiplex PCR reads again in MiXCR, with one record for every CDR3 protein. The sample holds about 500,000 distinct CDR3 sequences; about 16% are singletons and the top ten take 9.5% to 15%. The time point: newly diagnosed GD, antithyroid drugs for less than 3 months. RNA extracted from PBMCs served as the sequencing template. Graves' disease diagnoses used American Thyroid Association guidelines. These records were also assigned to another study, of T cells in Graves' hyperthyroidism and ophthalmopathy. That work states: Exclusions: uncontrolled infection, other autoimmune disease, pregnancy, lactation.

This clonotype was obtained from a man between 40 and 49 years old with Graves disease. Sequencing was performed on peripheral blood mononuclear cells (PBMCs), taken at new diagnosis, from a patient treated with antithyroid drugs. This rearrangement joins TRBV28 to TRBJ1-1; tentatively, D is TRBD1 (6 bases). For the CDR3, the DNA is TGTGCCAGCAGTTTTGGCGACAGGGAAGCTTTCTTT. Its translation is CASSFGDREAFF.